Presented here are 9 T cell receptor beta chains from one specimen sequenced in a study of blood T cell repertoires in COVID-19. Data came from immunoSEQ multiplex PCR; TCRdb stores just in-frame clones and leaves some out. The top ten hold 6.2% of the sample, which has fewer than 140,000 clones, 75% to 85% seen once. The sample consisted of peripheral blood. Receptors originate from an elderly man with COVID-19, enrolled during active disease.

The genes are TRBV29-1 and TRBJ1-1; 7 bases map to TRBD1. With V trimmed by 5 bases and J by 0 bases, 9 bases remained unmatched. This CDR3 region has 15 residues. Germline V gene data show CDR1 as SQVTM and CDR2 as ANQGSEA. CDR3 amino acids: CSVRGQITLNTEAFF. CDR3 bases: TGCAGCGTTCGGGGACAGATAACACTGAACACTGAAGCTTTCTTT.

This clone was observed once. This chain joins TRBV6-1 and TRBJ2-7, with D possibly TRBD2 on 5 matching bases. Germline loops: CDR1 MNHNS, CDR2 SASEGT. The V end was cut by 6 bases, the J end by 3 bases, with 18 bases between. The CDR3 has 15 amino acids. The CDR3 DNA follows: TGTGCCAGCAGACCGGATGGGAGAAGAAGCTACGAGCAGTACTTC. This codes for CASRPDGRRSYEQYF.

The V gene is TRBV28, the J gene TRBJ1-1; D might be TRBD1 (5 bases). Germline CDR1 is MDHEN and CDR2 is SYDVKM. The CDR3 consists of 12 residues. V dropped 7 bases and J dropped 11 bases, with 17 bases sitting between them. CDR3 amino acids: CASTLTGGTAFF. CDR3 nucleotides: TGTGCCAGCACCCTGACCGGGGGTACGGCTTTCTTT.

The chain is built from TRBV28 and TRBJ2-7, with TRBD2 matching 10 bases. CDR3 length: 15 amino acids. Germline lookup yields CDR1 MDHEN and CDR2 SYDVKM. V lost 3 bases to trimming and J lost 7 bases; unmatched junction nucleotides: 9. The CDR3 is CASSFGLAGAWEQYF. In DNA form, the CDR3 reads TGTGCCAGCAGTTTCGGCCTAGCGGGAGCTTGGGAGCAGTACTTC.

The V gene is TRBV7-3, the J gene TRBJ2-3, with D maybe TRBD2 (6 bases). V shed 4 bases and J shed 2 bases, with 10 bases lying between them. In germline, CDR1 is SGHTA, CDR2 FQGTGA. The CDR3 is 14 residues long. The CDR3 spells CASSSLAVTDTQYF. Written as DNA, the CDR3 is TGTGCCAGCAGCTCCTTAGCGGTCACAGATACGCAGTATTTT.

The CDR3 region is CAWSVGGNQPQHF. The CDR3 nucleotides are TGTGCCTGGAGTGTAGGAGGCAATCAGCCCCAGCATTTT. The chain carries TRBV30 and TRBJ1-5; D unresolved. V was clipped by 0 bases and J by 2 bases, with 5 bases between them. This CDR3 has 13 amino acids. CDR1 and CDR2 from the germline V gene are GTSNPN and SVGIG (reference sequence).

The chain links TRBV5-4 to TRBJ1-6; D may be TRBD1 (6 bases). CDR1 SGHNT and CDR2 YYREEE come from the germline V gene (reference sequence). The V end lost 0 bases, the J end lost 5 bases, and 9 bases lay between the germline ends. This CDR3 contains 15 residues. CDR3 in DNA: TGTGCCAGCAGCTTGGGTCGGACAGATAATTCACCCCTCCACTTT. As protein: CASSLGRTDNSPLHF. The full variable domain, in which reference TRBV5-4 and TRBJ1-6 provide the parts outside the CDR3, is ETGVTQSPTHLIKTRGQQVTLRCSSQSGHNTVSWYQQALGQGPQFIFQYYREEENGRGNFPPRFSGLQFPNYSSELNVNALELDDSALYLCASSLGRTDNSPLHFGNGTRLTVT.

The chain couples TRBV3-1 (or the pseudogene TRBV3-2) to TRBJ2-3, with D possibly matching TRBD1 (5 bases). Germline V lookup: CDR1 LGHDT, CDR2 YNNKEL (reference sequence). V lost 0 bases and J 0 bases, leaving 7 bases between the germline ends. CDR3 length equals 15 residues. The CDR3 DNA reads TGTGCCAGCAGCCAAGATAGGGGTAGCACAGATACGCAGTATTTT. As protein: CASSQDRGSTDTQYF.

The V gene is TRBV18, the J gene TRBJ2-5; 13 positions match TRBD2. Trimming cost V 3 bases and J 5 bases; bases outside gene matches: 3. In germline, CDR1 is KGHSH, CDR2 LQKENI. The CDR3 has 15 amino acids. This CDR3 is CASSPGLAGEETQYF. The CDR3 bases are TGTGCCAGCTCACCCGGACTAGCGGGAGAGGAGACCCAGTACTTC.